The 23 T cell receptor beta chains below were found in one sample sequenced in a study of CD8 T cells in Susac syndrome (dated by TCRdb to about 2019). Libraries were prepared through the immunoSEQ multiplex PCR assay. RNA was extracted using the RNeasy kit, and roughly 0.5 to 1 microgram was reverse transcribed with random hexamers. TCRdb applied fastp at Q25 and MiXCR to the public reads, then kept only in-frame beta chains. Rows matching on CDR3 protein sequence are summarized as one entry with the most common DNA and genes. Recorded for this sample are hundreds of thousands of distinct CDR3 sequences; about 96% of them occurred a single time. The ten top clones hold approximately 0.094% of the sample. The sample consisted of CD4+ T cells from PBMCs. These receptors were collected from a human donor with Susac syndrome.

The chain combines TRBV7-3 with TRBJ2-7, with D possibly being TRBD1 (5 bases). The germline V and J ends were trimmed by 5 bases and 3 bases, with 11 bases remaining between them. Germline V gene lookup returns CDR1 SGHTA and CDR2 FQGTGA. The CDR3 length is 13 residues. The CDR3 bases are TGTGCCAGCAGCGTACAGGACGGCTACGAGCAGTACTTC. Its protein product is CASSVQDGYEQYF.

V and J are TRBV9 and TRBJ2-5; D not certain. The CDR3 totals 14 residues. Germline loops: CDR1 SGDLS, CDR2 YYNGEE. The V end lost 0 bases, the J end lost 2 bases, and 8 bases lay between the germline ends. Here the CDR3 reads CASSVGVLQETQYF. The CDR3 DNA follows: TGTGCCAGCAGCGTAGGGGTACTTCAAGAGACCCAGTACTTC.

The V gene is TRBV5-1, the J gene TRBJ2-1; 7 bases line up with TRBD2. The CDR3 covers 14 residues. V lost 4 bases and J lost 5; bases outside the gene matches: 6. Germline lookup yields CDR1 SGHRS and CDR2 YFSETQ. DNA of the CDR3: TGCGCCAGCAGCCCAATTGGGGGGGACAATGAGCAGTTCTTC. This sequence encodes CASSPIGGDNEQFF.

The rearrangement joins TRBV5-1 to TRBJ1-3, with D hard to call. CDR3 length: 12 amino acids. Trimming removed 2 bases from V and 7 bases from J, with 7 bases in between. The germline gives CDR1 SGHRS, CDR2 YFSETQ. CDR3 coding DNA: TGCGCCAGCAGCTTCGATTGGAACACCATATATTTT. Translated: CASSFDWNTIYF.

The chain links TRBV28 to TRBJ2-5; no firm D call. CDR3 length: 16 residues. Germline CDR1 MDHEN, CDR2 SYDVKM. Trimming cost V 4 bases and J 1 base, with 16 bases left between them. This chain's CDR3 is CASSSNYPRFQETQYF. DNA for the CDR3: TGTGCCAGCAGTTCGAACTACCCCCGCTTCCAAGAGACCCAGTACTTC. Using reference TRBV28 and TRBJ2-5 for the parts outside the CDR3, the full variable domain is DVKVTQSSRYLVKRTGEKVFLECVQDMDHENMFWYRQDPGLGLRLIYFSYDVKMKEKGDIPEGYSVSREKKERFSLILESASTNQTSMYLCASSSNYPRFQETQYFGPGTRLLVL.

This chain joins TRBV30 and TRBJ2-7, with TRBD2 identical over 9 bases. V lost 6 bases, J lost 6 bases, and 9 bases stayed unmatched. The CDR3 spans 13 residues. The germline CDR1 and CDR2 sequences are GTSNPN and SVGIG (reference sequence). In nucleotides, the CDR3 is TGTGCCTGTACCGGGACTAGCTCTGGCGAGCAGTACTTC. The encoded protein is CACTGTSSGEQYF.

The genes are TRBV12-3 or TRBV12-4 and TRBJ1-1, with D tentatively TRBD1 (5 bases). The V gene lost 6 bases and the J gene lost 3 bases, with 14 bases spanning the gap. CDR3 length: 14 amino acids. The CDR3 nucleotides read TGTGCCAGCAGCCCCGACAGCCTCCACACTGAAGCTTTCTTT. As protein: CASSPDSLHTEAFF.

This sequence joins TRBV5-4 and TRBJ2-3; a weak D match, TRBD2 (6 bases). The CDR3 extends over 15 amino acids. V dropped 0 bases and J dropped 1 base, with 9 bases sitting between them. Germline V gives CDR1 SGHNT, CDR2 YYREEE (reference sequence). CDR3 bases: TGTGCCAGCAGCTTGGAGGGACTCCGCACAGATACGCAGTATTTT. It encodes CASSLEGLRTDTQYF.

V gene TRBV2 combines with J gene TRBJ2-3, with D tentatively TRBD1 (5 bases). V was shortened by 8 bases and J by 3 bases, with 9 bases between the two germline ends. The CDR3 has 12 residues. CDR1 and CDR2 (germline): SNHLY, FYNNEI. This CDR3 is CASRKGTDTQYF. The CDR3 DNA reads as TGTGCCAGCCGGAAGGGGACAGATACGCAGTATTTT. Supplemented by reference TRBV2 and TRBJ2-3, the full variable domain reads EPEVTQTPSHQVTQMGQEVILRCVPISNHLYFYWYRQILGQKVEFLVSFYNNEISEKSEIFDDQFSVERPDGSNFTLKIRSTKLEDSAMYFCASRKGTDTQYFGPGTRLTVL.

The chain employs TRBV30 and TRBJ1-3, with unresolved D. The CDR3 contains 15 residues. The germline V gene has CDR1 GTSNPN and CDR2 SVGIG (reference sequence). Trimming stripped 4 bases from V and 0 bases from J, with 13 bases between. CDR3: CAWTYSGNSGNTIYF. In nucleotides, the CDR3 is TGTGCCTGGACATATTCCGGAAACTCTGGAAACACCATATATTTT.

The chain uses TRBV28 and TRBJ2-5; D remains unclear. Germline V gene data show CDR1 as MDHEN and CDR2 as SYDVKM. This CDR3 region has 12 residues. The V and J ends lost 8 bases and 5 bases respectively, with 12 bases between them. The CDR3 region is CASDGVMETQYF. In DNA form, the CDR3 reads TGTGCCAGCGACGGCGTTATGGAGACCCAGTACTTC.

The V and J genes are TRBV3-1 and TRBJ2-7, with D perhaps matching TRBD1 or TRBD2 (6 bases each). CDR3 length equals 15 residues. Germline V gives CDR1 LGHDT, CDR2 YNNKEL (reference sequence). The V end lost 4 bases, the J end lost 4 bases, and 17 bases lay between the germline ends. The CDR3 here is CASSRRGGGTYEQYF. The CDR3 nucleotides read TGTGCCAGCAGCCGCCGCGGAGGGGGAACTTACGAGCAGTACTTC.

In its sample, this clonotype was seen once. This sequence joins TRBV7-2 and TRBJ2-5, with 8 bases identical to TRBD2. From germline, CDR1 is SGHTA and CDR2 FQGNSA. V shed 2 bases, J shed 1 base, and the junction held 3 bases outside the gene matches. The CDR3 sequence is 15 residues long. This CDR3 reads CASSLTGGPQETQYF. CDR3 in DNA: TGTGCCAGCAGCTTAACGGGAGGGCCCCAAGAGACCCAGTACTTC.

J is TRBJ2-1 and V is TRBV4-2, with D tentatively TRBD2 (6 bases). CDR1 is LGHNA and CDR2 is YNFKEQ in the germline V gene. V was shortened by 0 bases and J by 8 bases, with 14 bases between the two germline ends. The CDR3 length is 15 residues. The CDR3 nucleotides read TGTGCCAGCAGCCAAGACGAGCGGGCTGGGGATGAGCAGTTCTTC. Its translation is CASSQDERAGDEQFF.

V gene TRBV21-1 combines with J gene TRBJ2-1. TRBV21-1 is shown as a pseudogene. This CDR3 is built from 12 residues. The CDR3 region is CASSKEGYPGFF. The CDR3, as DNA: TGTGCCAGCAGCAAAGAAGGGTACCCAGGGTTCTTC.

V gene TRBV14 combines with J gene TRBJ2-2, with 8 bases identical to TRBD2. The V and J ends lost 1 base and 5 bases, in that order; junction bases with no gene match: 12. CDR1 is SGHDN and CDR2 is FVKESK in the germline V gene. The CDR3 consists of 18 residues. The CDR3 region has the DNA TGTGCCAGCAGCCAAGGAGGAAAAATAGCGGGAAGTACCGGGGAGCTGTTTTTT. Its protein product is CASSQGGKIAGSTGELFF.

The chain has TRBV14 and TRBJ1-4; 8 bases are shared with TRBD1. Per germline, CDR1 SGHDN and CDR2 FVKESK. The CDR3 has 16 residues. V shed 3 bases and J 8 bases; nucleotides not matched to a gene: 11. In DNA form, the CDR3 reads TGTGCCAGCAGCCAGAGGGTCAGGGGGCGCAACGAAAAACTGTTTTTT. Translation gives CASSQRVRGRNEKLFF.

This chain connects TRBV6-1 to TRBJ2-1, with 9 bases that match TRBD1. Losses at the gene ends were 5 bases for V and 1 base for J; bases not matched to a gene: 9. Germline V gives CDR1 MNHNS, CDR2 SASEGT. CDR3 length equals 17 residues. This CDR3 is CASSPSGQGTSYNEQFF. CDR3 coding DNA: TGTGCCAGCAGTCCCAGCGGACAGGGGACATCCTACAATGAGCAGTTCTTC.

DNA for the CDR3: TGCAGCGCCTCTAGGGGGCTCTACGAGCAGTACTTC. Protein: CSASRGLYEQYF. This chain joins TRBV29-1 and TRBJ2-7, with 7 bases lining up with TRBD1. The junction had 6 bases not matched to a gene; V was cut back by 7 bases and J by 3 bases. The CDR3 has 12 amino acids. Germline lookup yields CDR1 SQVTM and CDR2 ANQGSEA.

V is TRBV9 and J is TRBJ1-1; D might be TRBD1 (5 bases). Germline CDR1 is SGDLS and CDR2 is YYNGEE. The length of the CDR3 is 15 residues. V dropped 0 bases and J dropped 1 base, with 10 bases sitting between them. The DNA of the CDR3 is TGTGCCAGCAGCGTAGCTATCGGGGGGAACACTGAAGCTTTCTTT. Protein: CASSVAIGGNTEAFF.

The count of this clonotype is one. The chain has TRBV3-1 and TRBJ2-5, with D possibly being TRBD2 (5 bases). Looked up from germline, CDR1 is LGHDT and CDR2 is YNNKEL (reference sequence). This CDR3 has 13 residues. The V end lost 5 bases, the J end lost 0 bases, and 7 bases lay between the germline ends. The CDR3 sequence is CASSWGDQETQYF. The CDR3 coding sequence is TGTGCCAGCAGCTGGGGAGACCAAGAGACCCAGTACTTC.

This clonotype was detected a few times. V gene TRBV6-5 combines with J gene TRBJ2-5, with no clear D. V was shortened by 0 bases and J by 5 bases, with 4 bases between the two germline ends. This CDR3 region has 12 residues. CDR1 and CDR2 (germline): MNHEY, SVGAGI. The CDR3 region is CASSYSGETQYF. The CDR3 DNA reads as TGTGCCAGCAGTTACTCAGGGGAGACCCAGTACTTC.

The table lists this clonotype with a count of one. The CDR3 coding sequence is TGTGCCGCGACGGGACAGCTGAACACTGAAGCTTTCTTT. Its protein is CAATGQLNTEAFF. The chain uses TRBV10-3 and TRBJ1-1, with 7 bases fitting TRBD1. Germline V gene lookup returns CDR1 ENHRY and CDR2 SYGVKD. This CDR3 contains 13 residues. V lost 11 bases and J lost 0; bases outside the gene matches: 6.